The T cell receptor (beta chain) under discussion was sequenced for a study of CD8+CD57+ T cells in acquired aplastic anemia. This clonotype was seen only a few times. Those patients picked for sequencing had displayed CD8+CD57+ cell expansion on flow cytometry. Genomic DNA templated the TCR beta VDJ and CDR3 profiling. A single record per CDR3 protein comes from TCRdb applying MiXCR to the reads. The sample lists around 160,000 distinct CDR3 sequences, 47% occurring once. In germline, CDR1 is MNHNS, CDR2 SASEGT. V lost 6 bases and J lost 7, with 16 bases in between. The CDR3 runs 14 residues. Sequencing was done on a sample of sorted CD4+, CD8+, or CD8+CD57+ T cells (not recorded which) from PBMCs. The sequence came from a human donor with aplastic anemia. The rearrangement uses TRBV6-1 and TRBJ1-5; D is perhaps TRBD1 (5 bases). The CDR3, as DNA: TGTGCCAGCAGCCCCGCTATCGACAGCCAGCCCCAGCATTTT. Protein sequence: CASSPAIDSQPQHF.